The 21 T cell receptor beta chains below all came from one sample that was sequenced in a study of cytomegalovirus exposure and HLA in healthy donors. Use of 60 Vbeta and 13 Jbeta primers characterized the PCR. Repertoires were generated with immunoSEQ multiplex PCR, while TCRdb's copy carries only in-frame clones and drops some. The repertoire consists of more than 75,000 clones, with 70% to 75% occurring once and the leading ten covering more than 5.5%. Sequencing used PBMCs. Receptors were obtained from a woman between 50 and 59 years old in good health and CMV-seropositive.

J is TRBJ2-2 and V is TRBV19; 8 bases are a match to TRBD2. This CDR3 spans 15 amino acids. J lost 2 bases, V lost 6 bases, and 5 bases had no gene match. CDR1 is LNHDA, CDR2 SQIVND, per germline (reference sequence). The CDR3 loop is CASSGRVGNTGELFF. CDR3 bases: TGTGCCAGTAGCGGGAGGGTGGGAAACACCGGGGAGCTGTTTTTT.

This rearrangement joins TRBV9 to TRBJ1-1; the D is unclear. Trimming left V 0 bases short and J 3 bases short, with 15 bases between. CDR1 and CDR2 from the germline V gene are SGDLS and YYNGEE. This CDR3 is built from 16 residues. The DNA of the CDR3 is TGTGCCAGCAGCGTAGAGGAGCGAGGAGGCCACACTGAAGCTTTCTTT. This translates into CASSVEERGGHTEAFF.

A note on this clone: The germline gene is not matched at one end of the junction; a read error may be the cause. The V call is TRBV6-5, the J call TRBJ1-2; 10 bases align to TRBD1. This CDR3 contains 14 residues. Germline V gene sequence: CDR1 MNHEY, CDR2 SVGAGI. The CDR3, as DNA: TGTGCCAGCAGTCGGAGACAGGGGGCGTTGGGCTACCCCTTC. Translation gives CASSRRQGALGYPF.

The rearrangement joins TRBV28 to TRBJ2-3; D might be TRBD2 (5 bases). Germline assignment: CDR1 MDHEN and CDR2 SYDVKM. The CDR3 has 13 residues. Trimming took 5 bases from V and 9 from J, leaving 15 bases between them. CDR3 in DNA: TGTGCCAGCAGTACCGGACTCCTCAAAACGCAGTATTTT. It translates to CASSTGLLKTQYF.

The chain is built from TRBV5-5 and TRBJ2-5; 9 bases line up with TRBD1. V shed 3 bases and J 3 bases; nucleotides not matched to a gene: 0. The CDR3 sequence is 13 residues long. Germline V gene lookup returns CDR1 SGHKS and CDR2 YYEKEE (reference sequence). The CDR3 here is CASSWTGEETQYF. Written as DNA, the CDR3 is TGTGCCAGCAGCTGGACAGGGGAAGAGACCCAGTACTTC.

The genes are TRBV19 and TRBJ2-2; 14 nucleotides agree with TRBD2. V shed 9 bases and J 5 bases; nucleotides not matched to a gene: 2. This CDR3 is 14 amino acids long. Germline CDR1 is LNHDA and CDR2 is SQIVND (reference sequence). The CDR3 DNA is TGTGCCAGGGGACTAGCGGGAGATACCGGGGAGCTGTTTTTT. Its protein is CARGLAGDTGELFF.

The rearrangement joins TRBV4-1 to TRBJ1-1; no reliable D call. Trimming pared 0 bases from V and 7 bases from J, leaving 12 bases between. This CDR3 spans 14 amino acids. Per the germline V gene, CDR1 is MGHRA and CDR2 is YSYEKL. CDR3 loop: CASSQDPYSDEAFF. CDR3 coding DNA: TGCGCCAGCAGCCAAGACCCCTACAGTGATGAAGCTTTCTTT.

CDR3 DNA: TGTGCCATCAGTGTGCAGTCTGAAGCTTTCTTT. It translates to CAISVQSEAFF. This chain joins TRBV10-3 and TRBJ1-1; D unresolved. The CDR3 totals 11 residues. The germline V gene has CDR1 ENHRY and CDR2 SYGVKD. V dropped 4 bases and J dropped 6 bases, with 6 bases sitting between them.

The chain carries TRBV30 and TRBJ2-2, with 7 nucleotides matching TRBD1. Trimming at V came to 3 bases and at J to 2 bases, leaving 6 bases not matched to a gene. CDR1 is GTSNPN, CDR2 SVGIG, per germline (reference sequence). The CDR3 extends over 15 amino acids. CDR3 DNA sequence: TGTGCCTGGAGGCGACAGGGAACCAACACCGGGGAGCTGTTTTTT. It encodes CAWRRQGTNTGELFF.

The chain uses TRBV2 and TRBJ2-2, with 7 bases fitting TRBD1. Trimming at V came to 6 bases and at J to 5 bases, leaving 3 bases not matched to a gene. CDR1 and CDR2 from the germline V gene are SNHLY and FYNNEI. The CDR3 has 13 amino acids. CDR3 residues: CASSDRETGELFF. The CDR3 DNA follows: TGTGCCAGCAGCGACAGGGAAACCGGGGAGCTGTTTTTT.

The chain recombines TRBV6-1 with TRBJ2-7; 12 bases are shared with TRBD2. Looked up from germline, CDR1 is MNHNS and CDR2 is SASEGT. The ends lost 11 bases at V and 7 bases at J; junction bases unmatched: 9. This CDR3 region has 13 residues. Here the CDR3 reads CALETSGSGEQYF. CDR3 sequence (DNA): TGTGCCTTGGAGACTAGCGGGAGTGGGGAGCAGTACTTC.

The table lists this clone with a count of one. CDR3 sequence (DNA): TGTGCCACCAGCAGAGAAGACAGGGGGGGTGGCTACACCTTC. This encodes CATSREDRGGGYTF. V and J are TRBV15 and TRBJ1-2; TRBD1 agrees at 9 bases. Trimming at V came to 0 bases and at J to 7 bases, leaving 3 bases not matched to a gene. Germline lookup yields CDR1 LNHNV and CDR2 YYDKDF (reference sequence). The CDR3 totals 14 residues.

The table lists this clone with a few counts. The DNA of the CDR3 is TGCGCCAGCAGCTTGGGACAGGGGATTGGGACTAATGAAAAACTGTTTTTT. Amino acids: CASSLGQGIGTNEKLFF. J is TRBJ1-4 and V is TRBV5-1; 8 nucleotides line up with TRBD1. With 0 bases clipped from V and 2 bases from J, the junction kept 6 bases outside the gene matches. CDR3 size: 17 residues. The germline gives CDR1 SGHRS, CDR2 YFSETQ.

V gene TRBV2 combines with J gene TRBJ1-5; D may be TRBD1 (5 bases). The V and J ends lost 3 bases and 1 base respectively, with 7 bases between them. Germline V lookup: CDR1 SNHLY, CDR2 FYNNEI. The CDR3 is made up of 14 amino acids. DNA of the CDR3: TGTGCCAGCAGTGAGGGGCGGAGCAATCAGCCCCAGCATTTT. This translates into CASSEGRSNQPQHF.

This chain uses TRBV5-8 with TRBJ2-3, with D perhaps matching TRBD2 (6 bases). The CDR3 runs 14 residues. Germline CDR1 SGHTS, CDR2 YDEGEE. V was pared by 1 base and J by 3 bases, with 9 bases between. CDR3 protein: CASSLRRGTDTQYF. The DNA of the CDR3 is TGTGCCAGCAGCTTGAGGCGGGGAACAGATACGCAGTATTTT.

This rearrangement joins TRBV20-1 to TRBJ1-5; D is perhaps TRBD1 (5 bases). The length of the CDR3 is 11 residues. Germline CDR1 and CDR2: DFQATT and SNEGSKA (reference sequence). The germline V and J ends were trimmed by 2 bases and 11 bases, with 10 bases remaining between them. DNA for the CDR3: TGCAGTGCTAGAACGGACAAAGCCCAGCATTTT. Its translation is CSARTDKAQHF.

This rearrangement joins TRBV7-6 to TRBJ2-7; a weak D match, TRBD1 (5 bases). The CDR3 is 14 residues long. Trimming took 1 base from V and 2 from J, leaving 9 bases between them. The V gene's germline CDR1 is SGHVS and CDR2 FNYEAQ. CDR3 nucleotide sequence: TGTGCCAGCAGCTTAGGGGGCGCCGCCTACGAGCAGTACTTC. Translated, it gives CASSLGGAAYEQYF.

This clone was detected only once. The rearrangement uses TRBV18 and TRBJ1-3, with D perhaps TRBD1 (6 bases). The V end was cut by 0 bases, the J end by 0 bases, with 9 bases between. CDR1 and CDR2 (germline): KGHSH, LQKENI. The length of the CDR3 is 16 residues. CDR3 sequence (DNA): TGTGCCAGCTCACCACCGGACAGCGACTCTGGAAACACCATATATTTT. Its translation is CASSPPDSDSGNTIYF.

The V call is TRBV10-3, the J call TRBJ1-1; 7 nucleotides agree with TRBD1. The ends lost 7 bases at V and 1 base at J; junction bases unmatched: 6. This CDR3 spans 14 amino acids. CDR1 and CDR2 (germline): ENHRY, SYGVKD. CDR3 amino acids: CAITQGLGNTEAFF. The CDR3 bases are TGTGCCATCACACAGGGGCTTGGGAACACTGAAGCTTTCTTT.

This clone was seen a handful of times. The rearrangement joins TRBV6-1 to TRBJ1-6, with D maybe TRBD1 (6 bases). Germline V gene data show CDR1 as MNHNS and CDR2 as SASEGT. The CDR3 contains 15 residues. V lost 7 bases and J lost 0, with 10 bases in between. Written as DNA, the CDR3 is TGTGCCAGCACCTGGGGGCGCTCCTATAATTCACCCCTCCACTTT. The encoded protein is CASTWGRSYNSPLHF.

This clone was seen only a few times. The genes are TRBV9 and TRBJ1-1; 10 positions agree with TRBD1. V dropped 1 base and J dropped 6; count of bases not matched to a gene: 6. CDR1 is SGDLS and CDR2 is YYNGEE in the germline V gene. CDR3 length: 15 residues. As DNA, the CDR3 is TGTGCCAGCAGCGTATCCACCGGACAGGGGGCTGAAGCTTTCTTT. This encodes CASSVSTGQGAEAFF.